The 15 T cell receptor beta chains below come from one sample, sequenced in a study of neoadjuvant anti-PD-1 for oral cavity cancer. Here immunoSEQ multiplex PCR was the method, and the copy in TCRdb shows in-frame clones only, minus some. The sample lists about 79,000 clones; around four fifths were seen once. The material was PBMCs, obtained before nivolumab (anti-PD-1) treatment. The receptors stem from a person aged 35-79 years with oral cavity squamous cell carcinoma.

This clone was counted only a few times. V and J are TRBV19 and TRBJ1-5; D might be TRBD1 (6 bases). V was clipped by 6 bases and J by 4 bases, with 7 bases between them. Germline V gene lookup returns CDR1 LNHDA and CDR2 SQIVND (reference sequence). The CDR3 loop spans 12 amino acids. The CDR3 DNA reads TGTGCCAGTAGCCAGGGGAATCAGCCCCAGCATTTT. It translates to CASSQGNQPQHF.

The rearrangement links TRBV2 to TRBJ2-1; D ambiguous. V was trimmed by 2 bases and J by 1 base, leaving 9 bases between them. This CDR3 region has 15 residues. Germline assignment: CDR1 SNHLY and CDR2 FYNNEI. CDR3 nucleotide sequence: TGTGCCAGCAGTGAATCGTATACATCCTACAATGAGCAGTTCTTC. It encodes CASSESYTSYNEQFF.

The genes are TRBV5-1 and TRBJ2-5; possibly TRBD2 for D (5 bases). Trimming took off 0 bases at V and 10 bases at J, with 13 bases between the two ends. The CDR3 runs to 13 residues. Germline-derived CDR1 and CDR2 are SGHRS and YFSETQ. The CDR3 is CASSLGGALDQYF. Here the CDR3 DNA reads TGCGCCAGCAGCTTGGGGGGAGCCTTGGACCAGTACTTC.

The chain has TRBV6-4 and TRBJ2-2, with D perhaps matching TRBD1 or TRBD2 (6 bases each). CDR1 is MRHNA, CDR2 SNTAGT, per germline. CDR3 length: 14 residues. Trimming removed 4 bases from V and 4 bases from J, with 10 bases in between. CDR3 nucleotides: TGTGCCAGCAGTGGTGGAGGGGGCACCGGGGAGCTGTTTTTT. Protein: CASSGGGGTGELFF.

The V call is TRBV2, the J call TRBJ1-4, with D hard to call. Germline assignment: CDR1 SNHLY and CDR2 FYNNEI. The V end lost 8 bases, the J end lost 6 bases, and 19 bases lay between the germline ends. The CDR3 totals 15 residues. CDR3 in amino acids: CASSLGLAPDEKLFF. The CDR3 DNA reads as TGTGCCAGCTCCCTCGGCCTTGCCCCAGATGAAAAACTGTTTTTT.

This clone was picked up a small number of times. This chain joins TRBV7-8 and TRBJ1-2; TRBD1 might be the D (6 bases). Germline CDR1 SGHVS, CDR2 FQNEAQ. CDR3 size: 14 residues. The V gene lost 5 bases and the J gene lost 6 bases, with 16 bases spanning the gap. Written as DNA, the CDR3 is TGTGCCAGCAGCATTTCACAGGGAAGGGATGGCTACACCTTC. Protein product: CASSISQGRDGYTF.

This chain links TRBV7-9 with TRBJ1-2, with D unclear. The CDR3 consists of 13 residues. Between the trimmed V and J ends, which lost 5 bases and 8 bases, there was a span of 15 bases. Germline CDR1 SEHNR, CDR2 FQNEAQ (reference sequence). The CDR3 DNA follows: TGTGCCAGCAGCCCAAACAACGGCTGGGGCTACACCTTC. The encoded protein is CASSPNNGWGYTF.

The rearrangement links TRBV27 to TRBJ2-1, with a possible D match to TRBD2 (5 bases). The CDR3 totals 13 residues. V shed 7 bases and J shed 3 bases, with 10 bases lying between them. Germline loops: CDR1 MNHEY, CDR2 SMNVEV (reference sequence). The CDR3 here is CASKRTYYNEQFF. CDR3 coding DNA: TGTGCCAGCAAGAGGACTTACTACAATGAGCAGTTCTTC.

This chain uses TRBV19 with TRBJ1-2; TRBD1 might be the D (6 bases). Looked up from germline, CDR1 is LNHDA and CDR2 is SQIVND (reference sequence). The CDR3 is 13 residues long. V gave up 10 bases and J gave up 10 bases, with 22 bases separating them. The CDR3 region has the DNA TGTGCCACTCAGGGGATGGATCGCGGACTCTACACCTTC. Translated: CATQGMDRGLYTF.

This chain's CDR3 is CASSHPWEGGNTEAFF. DNA of the CDR3: TGTGCCAGCAGCCACCCCTGGGAGGGGGGGAACACTGAAGCTTTCTTT. The rearrangement joins TRBV11-2 to TRBJ1-1; tentative D call: TRBD1 (6 bases). In germline, CDR1 is SGHAT, CDR2 FQNNGV. V lost 5 bases, J lost 1 base, and 17 bases lay in between. This CDR3 is 16 amino acids long.

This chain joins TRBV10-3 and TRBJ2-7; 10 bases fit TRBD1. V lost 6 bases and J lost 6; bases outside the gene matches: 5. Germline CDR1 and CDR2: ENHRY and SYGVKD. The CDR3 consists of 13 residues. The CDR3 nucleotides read TGTGCCATCAGGGGGGGACAGGGGTTCGAGCAGTACTTC. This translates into CAIRGGQGFEQYF.

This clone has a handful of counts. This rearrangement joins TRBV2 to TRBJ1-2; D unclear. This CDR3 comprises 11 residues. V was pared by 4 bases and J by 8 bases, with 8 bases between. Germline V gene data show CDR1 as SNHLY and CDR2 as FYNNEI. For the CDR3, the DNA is TGTGCCAGCAGTGCATGGAGGGGCTACACCTTC. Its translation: CASSAWRGYTF.

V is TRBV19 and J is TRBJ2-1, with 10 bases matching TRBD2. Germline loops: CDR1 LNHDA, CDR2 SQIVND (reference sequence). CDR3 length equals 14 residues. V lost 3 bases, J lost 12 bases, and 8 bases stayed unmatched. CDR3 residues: CASSISRTSGPQFF. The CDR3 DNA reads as TGTGCCAGTAGTATCTCTCGGACTAGCGGCCCGCAGTTCTTC.

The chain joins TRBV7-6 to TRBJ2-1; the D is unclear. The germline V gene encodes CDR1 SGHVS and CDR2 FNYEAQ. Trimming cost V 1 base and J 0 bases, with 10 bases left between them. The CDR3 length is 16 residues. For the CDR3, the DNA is TGTGCCAGCAGCTTAGGAGGAGCCGGCTCCTACAATGAGCAGTTCTTC. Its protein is CASSLGGAGSYNEQFF.

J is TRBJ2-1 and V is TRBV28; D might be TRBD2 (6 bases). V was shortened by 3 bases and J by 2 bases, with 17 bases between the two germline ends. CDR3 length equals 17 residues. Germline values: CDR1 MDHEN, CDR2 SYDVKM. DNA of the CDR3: TGTGCCAGCAGTTTGCTCCTTAGCGGAGGAACCTACAATGAGCAGTTCTTC. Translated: CASSLLLSGGTYNEQFF. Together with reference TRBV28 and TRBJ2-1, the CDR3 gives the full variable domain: DVKVTQSSRYLVKRTGEKVFLECVQDMDHENMFWYRQDPGLGLRLIYFSYDVKMKEKGDIPEGYSVSREKKERFSLILESASTNQTSMYLCASSLLLSGGTYNEQFFGPGTRLTVL.